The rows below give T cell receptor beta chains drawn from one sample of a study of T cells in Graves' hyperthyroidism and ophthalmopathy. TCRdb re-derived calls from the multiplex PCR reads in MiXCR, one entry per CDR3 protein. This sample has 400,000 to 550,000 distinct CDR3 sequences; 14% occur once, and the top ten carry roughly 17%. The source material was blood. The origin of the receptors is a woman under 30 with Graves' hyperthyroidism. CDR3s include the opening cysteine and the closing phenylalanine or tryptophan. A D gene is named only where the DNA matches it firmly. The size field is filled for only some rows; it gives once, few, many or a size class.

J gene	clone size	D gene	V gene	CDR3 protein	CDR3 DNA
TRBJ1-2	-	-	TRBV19	CASSISLPGNYGYTF	TGTGCCAGTAGTATATCCCTGCCAGGGAACTATGGCTACACCTTC
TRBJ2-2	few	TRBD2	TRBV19	CASRGLAGDTGELFF	TGTGCCAGTAGGGGACTAGCGGGTGACACCGGGGAGCTGTTTTTT
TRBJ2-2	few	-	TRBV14	CASSQYATGPNTGELFF	TGTGCCAGCAGCCAATACGCTACCGGACCGAACACCGGGGAGCTGTTTTTT
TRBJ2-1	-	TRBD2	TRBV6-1	CASSDPGGRATFF	TGTGCCAGCAGTGACCCCGGCGGGAGGGCAACGTTCTTC
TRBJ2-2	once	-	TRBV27	CASSLTASAGELFF	TGTGCCAGCAGTTTGACAGCGAGCGCCGGGGAGCTGTTTTTT
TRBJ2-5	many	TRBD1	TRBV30	CAWSVKGQKETQYF	TGTGCCTGGAGTGTCAAGGGACAGAAAGAGACCCAGTACTTC
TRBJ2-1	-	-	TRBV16	CASSQGTYNEQFF	TGTGCCAGCAGCCAAGGGACCTACAATGAGCAGTTCTTC
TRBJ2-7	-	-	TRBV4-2	CASSPTSPYEQYF	TGTGCCAGCAGCCCCACCAGTCCCTACGAGCAGTACTTC
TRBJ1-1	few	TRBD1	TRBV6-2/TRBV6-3	CASSPRQGRHKAFF	TGTGCCAGCAGCCCCAGACAGGGGCGCCATAAAGCTTTCTTT
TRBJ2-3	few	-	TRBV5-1	CASSFKDSTDTQYF	TGCGCCAGCAGCTTCAAAGACTCCACAGATACGCAGTATTTT
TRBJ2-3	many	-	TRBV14	CASSPRVGSTDTQYF	TGTGCCAGCAGCCCTCGTGTCGGGAGCACAGATACGCAGTATTTT
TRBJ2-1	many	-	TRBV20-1	CSARGFGGPNEQFF	TGCAGTGCTAGGGGTTTCGGGGGCCCCAATGAGCAGTTCTTC
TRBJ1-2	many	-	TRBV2	CASQEGVYGYTF	TGTGCCAGCCAAGAAGGGGTTTATGGCTACACCTTC
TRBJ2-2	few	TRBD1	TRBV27	CASSTLTGAGELFF	TGTGCCAGCAGTACACTCACAGGGGCCGGGGAGCTGTTTTTT
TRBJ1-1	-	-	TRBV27	CVSSLSGVVNTEAFF	TGTGTCAGCAGTTTATCCGGGGTAGTGAACACTGAAGCTTTCTTT
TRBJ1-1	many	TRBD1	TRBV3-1	CASSPRDSLYTEAFF	TGTGCCAGCAGCCCCCGGGACAGTCTTTACACTGAAGCTTTCTTT
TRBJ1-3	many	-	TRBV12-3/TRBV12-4	CASSAQGLGSGNTIYF	TGTGCCAGCAGTGCACAGGGTCTCGGCTCTGGAAACACCATATATTTT
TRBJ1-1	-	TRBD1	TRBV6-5	CASSSAGTGENEAFF	TGTGCCAGCAGTTCCGCCGGGACAGGGGAGAATGAAGCTTTCTTT
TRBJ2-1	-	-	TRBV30	CAWSVLRDGEQFF	TGTGCCTGGAGTGTACTGCGGGACGGTGAGCAGTTCTTC
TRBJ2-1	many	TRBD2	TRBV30	CAWSGLGTNTGNEQFF	TGTGCCTGGAGTGGGTTGGGGACTAATACCGGCAATGAGCAGTTCTTC
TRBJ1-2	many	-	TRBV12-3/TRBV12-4	CASTEGGDYGYTF	TGTGCCAGCACTGAAGGGGGGGACTATGGCTACACCTTC
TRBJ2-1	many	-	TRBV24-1	CATSPGREQFF	TGTGCCACCTCCCCGGGGCGGGAACAGTTCTTC
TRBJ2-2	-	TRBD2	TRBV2	CASKGLATAGELFF	TGTGCCAGCAAAGGACTAGCGACGGCCGGGGAGCTGTTTTTT
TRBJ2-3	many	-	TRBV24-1	CATSDSLADTQYF	TGTGCCACCAGTGATTCTCTGGCAGATACGCAGTATTTT
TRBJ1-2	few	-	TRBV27	CASSLSGVGSLYGYTF	TGTGCCAGCAGTTTATCAGGGGTGGGATCCCTCTATGGCTACACCTTC
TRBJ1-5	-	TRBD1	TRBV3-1	CASSMTGGGNQPQHF	TGTGCCAGCAGTATGACAGGGGGTGGCAATCAGCCCCAGCATTTT
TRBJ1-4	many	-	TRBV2	CASSEAGNEKLFF	TGTGCCAGCAGTGAGGCGGGTAATGAAAAACTGTTTTTT
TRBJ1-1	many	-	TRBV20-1	CSASGGVWTEAFF	TGCAGTGCTAGCGGGGGTGTTTGGACTGAAGCTTTCTTT
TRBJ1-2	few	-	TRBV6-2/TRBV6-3	CASRHLGGGSFDYGYTF	TGTGCCAGCCGCCATTTGGGCGGGGGCTCTTTTGACTATGGCTACACCTTC
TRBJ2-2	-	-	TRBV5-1	CASSPRRAFTGELFF	TGCGCCAGCAGCCCCCGGAGGGCCTTCACCGGGGAGCTGTTTTTT
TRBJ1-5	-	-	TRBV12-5	CASGLRRELSNQPQHF	TGTGCTAGTGGTTTGAGGCGCGAGCTTAGCAATCAGCCCCAGCATTTT
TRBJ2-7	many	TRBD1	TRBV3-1	CASSHLGQGVPYEQYF	TGTGCCAGCAGCCACTTGGGACAGGGAGTCCCCTACGAGCAGTACTTC
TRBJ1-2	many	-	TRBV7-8	CASSLRENNGYTF	TGTGCCAGCAGCCTGAGAGAGAATAATGGCTACACCTTC
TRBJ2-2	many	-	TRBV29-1	CSVVKQGYTGELFF	TGCAGCGTTGTTAAACAGGGCTACACCGGGGAGCTGTTTTTT
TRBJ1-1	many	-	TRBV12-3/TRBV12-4	CASSPLGGPEAFF	TGTGCCAGCAGTCCCCTGGGGGGCCCTGAAGCTTTCTTT
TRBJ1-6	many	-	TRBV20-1	CSARTRGPYNSPLHF	TGCAGTGCTAGAACGAGGGGTCCTTATAATTCACCCCTCCACTTT
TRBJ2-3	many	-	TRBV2	CASSVQGTDTQYF	TGTGCCAGCAGTGTACAGGGCACAGATACGCAGTATTTT
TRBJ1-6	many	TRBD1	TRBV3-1	CASSSTGDNSPLHF	TGTGCCAGCAGTTCGACAGGGGATAATTCACCCCTCCACTTT
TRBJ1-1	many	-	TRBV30	CAWSVRRAAFF	TGTGCCTGGAGTGTACGGAGGGCGGCTTTCTTT
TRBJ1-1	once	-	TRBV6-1	CASSESGDPNTEAFF	TGTGCCAGCAGTGAATCCGGGGACCCGAACACTGAAGCTTTCTTT
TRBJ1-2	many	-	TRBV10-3	CAISDSRISNYGYTF	TGTGCCATCAGTGACTCGAGGATTTCTAACTATGGCTACACCTTC
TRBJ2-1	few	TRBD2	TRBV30	CARLGRSVNEQFF	TGTGCCCGCCTCGGGAGGTCGGTGAATGAGCAGTTCTTC